The 15 T cell receptor beta chains below were found in one sample sequenced in a study of cytomegalovirus exposure and HLA in healthy donors. The PCR had 60 Vbeta and 13 Jbeta primers. Generated by immunoSEQ multiplex PCR, the TCRdb table keeps only in-frame clones and is missing some. Among about 110,000 clones listed, around 84% were seen once. Sequencing was done on a sample of PBMCs. Every receptor here comes from a woman under 40 in good health and CMV-seronegative.

V gene TRBV5-1 combines with J gene TRBJ2-1; 7 bases map to TRBD1. The CDR3 is 15 amino acids. Unmatched junction bases numbered 6, after V lost 4 bases and J lost 2 bases. Per the germline V gene, CDR1 is SGHRS and CDR2 is YFSETQ. The CDR3 reads CASSASGTAYNEQFF. CDR3 DNA: TGCGCCAGCAGCGCCTCCGGGACAGCCTACAATGAGCAGTTCTTC. The variable domain in full, with the rest retrieved from reference TRBV5-1 and TRBJ2-1, is KAGVTQTPRYLIKTRGQQVTLSCSPISGHRSVSWYQQTPGQGLQFLFEYFSETQRNKGNFPGRFSGRQFSNSRSEMNVSTLELGDSALYLCASSASGTAYNEQFFGPGTRLTVL.

The rearrangement links TRBV15 to TRBJ1-1; TRBD1 aligns across 10 bases. The J segment lost 3 bases and the V segment lost 1 base, leaving 8 bases of the junction unmatched. Germline V gives CDR1 LNHNV, CDR2 YYDKDF (reference sequence). The CDR3 covers 17 residues. CDR3 residues: CATSRGRDRGGDTEAFF. The CDR3 DNA sequence: TGTGCCACCAGCAGAGGCCGGGACAGGGGAGGGGACACTGAAGCTTTCTTT.

The chain links TRBV7-9 to TRBJ2-5, with TRBD1 matching over 7 bases. CDR3 length equals 13 residues. The germline gives CDR1 SEHNR, CDR2 FQNEAQ (reference sequence). With V trimmed by 5 bases and J by 5 bases, 5 bases remained unmatched. The CDR3 region is CASSTQGDETQYF. The CDR3 nucleotides read TGTGCCAGCAGCACCCAGGGGGATGAGACCCAGTACTTC.

The chain recombines TRBV28 with TRBJ2-3; TRBD2 might be the D (6 bases). Germline values: CDR1 MDHEN, CDR2 SYDVKM. V dropped 10 bases and J dropped 2 bases, with 10 bases sitting between them. The CDR3 length is 12 residues. CDR3 DNA sequence: TGTGCCACCACGGGAGCCACAGATACGCAGTATTTT. Residues: CATTGATDTQYF.

The CDR3 DNA is TGCAGCGTTACCCCAGCGGGGGAGACCCAGTACTTC. Translating it yields CSVTPAGETQYF. The rearrangement uses TRBV29-1 and TRBJ2-5; 7 nucleotides line up with TRBD2. Trimming took 5 bases from V and 5 from J; bases not matched to a gene: 5. The CDR3 sequence is 12 residues long. Germline V gene lookup returns CDR1 SQVTM and CDR2 ANQGSEA.

The CDR3 coding sequence is TGTGCCAGCAGTTTATCGCCAGGCCAAGAGACCCAGTACTTC. Translation: CASSLSPGQETQYF. The chain joins TRBV28 to TRBJ2-5, with no clear D. The germline CDR1 and CDR2 sequences are MDHEN and SYDVKM. CDR3 length equals 14 residues. The V and J ends lost 1 base and 1 base respectively, with 7 bases between them.

V gene TRBV7-9 combines with J gene TRBJ1-2; tentative D call: TRBD1 (5 bases). Germline CDR1 reads SEHNR; CDR2 reads FQNEAQ (reference sequence). The CDR3 has 14 amino acids. The ends were cut back, 4 bases at V and 8 bases at J, with 17 bases in the middle. CDR3 sequence reads: CASSSQGGLAGYTF. In DNA, the CDR3 is TGTGCCAGCAGCTCGCAGGGAGGGTTGGCCGGCTACACCTTC.

The gene calls are TRBV28 and TRBJ2-1, with D possibly matching TRBD2 (6 bases). The CDR3 totals 14 residues. V dropped 2 bases and J dropped 4 bases, with 9 bases sitting between them. The germline V gene encodes CDR1 MDHEN and CDR2 SYDVKM. Here the CDR3 DNA reads TGTGCCAGCAGTTTAGGAGGGATTTACAATGAGCAGTTCTTC. Protein sequence: CASSLGGIYNEQFF.

The chain has TRBV4-3 and TRBJ2-3; D may be TRBD2 (7 bases). Trimming cost V 2 bases and J 5 bases, with 11 bases left between them. The CDR3 runs to 14 residues. Germline V gene lookup returns CDR1 LGHNA and CDR2 YSLEER. In DNA, the CDR3 is TGCGCCAGCAGCCAAAGGGGGGGCGAAGATACGCAGTATTTT. Its protein is CASSQRGGEDTQYF.

The chain employs TRBV6-5 and TRBJ2-7, with D possibly being TRBD2 (5 bases). There are 14 residues in the CDR3. Trimming cost V 0 bases and J 0 bases, with 6 bases left between them. Germline V gene lookup returns CDR1 MNHEY and CDR2 SVGAGI. In DNA, the CDR3 is TGTGCCAGCAGTTACTCAGGGAGCTCCTACGAGCAGTACTTC. The encoded protein is CASSYSGSSYEQYF.

The rearrangement joins TRBV27 to TRBJ1-2; 8 nucleotides line up with TRBD1. The V gene's germline CDR1 is MNHEY and CDR2 SMNVEV (reference sequence). Trimming at V came to 8 bases and at J to 7 bases, leaving 15 bases not matched to a gene. The CDR3 totals 15 residues. The CDR3 coding sequence is TGTGCCAGCTCAAGAGGACAGGGTGGGGTGGGTGGCTACACCTTC. Its translation: CASSRGQGGVGGYTF.

The count of this clone is one. The junction and the germline gene differ at one end; a read error may be behind it. The rearrangement joins TRBV19 to TRBJ2-4; possibly TRBD1 for D (6 bases). CDR3 length: 13 residues. Germline CDR1 LNHDA, CDR2 SQIVND (reference sequence). Here the CDR3 DNA reads TGTGCCAGTAGTATAGCCCTCGGCAGGGGCTCGGACTTC. Translated: CASSIALGRGSDF.

The chain recombines TRBV7-2 with TRBJ1-1; the D gene is possibly TRBD1 (6 bases). Germline CDR1 reads SGHTA; CDR2 reads FQGNSA. Trimming took off 5 bases at V and 4 bases at J, with 17 bases between the two ends. The CDR3 has 15 residues. The CDR3 DNA sequence: TGTGCCAGCAGCCAGACACTAACAGGGTTCACTGAAGCTTTCTTT. Protein: CASSQTLTGFTEAFF.

The chain is built from TRBV27 and TRBJ2-7; a weak D match, TRBD1 (6 bases). V lost 5 bases and J lost 4, with 12 bases in between. The CDR3 length is 13 residues. Germline values: CDR1 MNHEY, CDR2 SMNVEV (reference sequence). The CDR3 is CASSARDKYEQYF. CDR3 coding DNA: TGTGCCAGCAGTGCCCGGGACAAATACGAGCAGTACTTC.

The CDR3 DNA follows: TGTGCCAGCAGCTTCGACAGGGGGCGCGCAGATACGCAGTATTTT. Protein sequence: CASSFDRGRADTQYF. The chain recombines TRBV7-2 with TRBJ2-3; 10 nucleotides line up with TRBD1. Germline V gene data show CDR1 as SGHTA and CDR2 as FQGNSA. This CDR3 is 15 amino acids long. The ends lost 3 bases at V and 4 bases at J; junction bases unmatched: 4.